This TCR beta chain was sequenced for a study of post-analysis software for immune sequencing data. On the study more broadly: Clinical courses comprised relapsing-remitting, secondary progressive and progressive-relapsing multiple sclerosis. Overall study results and limits: People with multiple sclerosis had a significantly lower normalized Chao1 diversity than controls did. Those samples that were prepared in the same batch co-clustered strongly by F measure. There were five TRBV segments more frequent in patients than controls, and TRBV5-6, TRBV5-1 and TRBV20-1 were among them.

The germline V gene encodes CDR1 SGHRS and CDR2 YFSETQ. The CDR3 consists of 16 residues. Trimming cost V 4 bases and J 2 bases; bases outside gene matches: 10. Libraries were made from TCR beta cDNA, and they carried unique molecular identifiers. The yield from roughly 1 to 10 million T cells was roughly 500,000 cDNA molecules in total. From the PCR reads, TCRdb called clonotypes with MiXCR, one entry per CDR3 protein. Seen here are about 810,000 distinct CDR3 sequences, roughly 58% observed once, and the top ten hold roughly 4.4%. Points on this clonotype: The antigen remains unidentified.

The rearrangement uses TRBV5-1 and TRBJ2-7, with 9 bases fitting TRBD1. The sequence derives from a girl aged 5 to 17 with multiple sclerosis. Sequencing was done on a sample of blood. CDR3 sequence: CASSVDSGQGTYEQYF. CDR3 in DNA: TGCGCCAGCAGCGTCGACTCGGGACAGGGAACCTACGAGCAGTACTTC.